One TCR beta chain is described in this entry. This table comes from immunoSEQ multiplex PCR, and its TCRdb copy is limited to in-frame clones, with some not included. The sample comprises 200,000 or so clones, around four fifths of which are singletons, and roughly 0.91% rests with the top ten. The germline V gene has CDR1 LGHDT and CDR2 YNNKEL (reference sequence). V was clipped by 1 base and J by 3 bases, with 9 bases between them. CDR3 length equals 14 residues. Patients from Seattle were sampled longitudinally, starting during active infection. The sample belongs to a study of blood T cell repertoires in COVID-19. Study summary: From T cells, B-cell-depleted T cells, or PBMCs came the material, which was cDNA or gDNA.

The sequencing input was peripheral blood. The receptor comes from a man aged 55-75 years with COVID-19, enrolled during active disease. The gene calls are TRBV3-1 (or the pseudogene TRBV3-2) and TRBJ1-1; a possible D gene is TRBD1 (6 bases). CDR3 in DNA: TGTGCCAGCAGCCAAGGAGGGGGATACACTGAAGCTTTCTTT. Its translation is CASSQGGGYTEAFF.